Sequencing of this T cell receptor beta chain was carried out in a study of cytomegalovirus exposure and HLA in healthy donors. Study context: The early release's HLA-typed donors yielded tens of millions of unique TCRs. Study conclusions and caveats: Accurate prediction of HLA-A and HLA-B alleles (for most subjects) was reportedly achieved from TCR beta sequences. Rarity marked most TCR sequences, yet some public TCRs occurred in many donors. For TCR beta chains, V- and J-gene trimming was later linked to a missense DCLRE1C variant.

Concerning this clone itself: Its antigen is undetermined.

The PCR employed 60 Vbeta primers together with 13 Jbeta primers. The data were produced by immunoSEQ multiplex PCR, yet TCRdb's version contains in-frame clones alone and is incomplete. Counted here are approximately 150,000 clones, more than 60% occurring once; the ten biggest clones make up approximately 3.2%. V dropped 6 bases and J dropped 8 bases, with 19 bases sitting between them. Germline lookup yields CDR1 SGHRS and CDR2 YFSETQ. This CDR3 has 14 amino acids. The V gene is TRBV5-1, the J gene TRBJ2-3, with a weak D call TRBD2 (5 bases). The receptor was derived from a man aged 35-49 years in good health and CMV-seronegative. The sequenced sample consisted of PBMCs. The CDR3 reads CASTDFTGSGTQYF. CDR3 nucleotide sequence: TGCGCCAGCACGGACTTTACGGGTTCCGGTACGCAGTATTTT.